This T cell receptor beta chain was observed in a study of beta chain features in type 1 diabetes. General study findings and limits: Shorter TCRB CDR3s, moderately but significantly so, marked every one of the four CD4+ subsets in Type 1 diabetes patients.

What was sequenced were expressed TCRB transcripts, since all of the isolated RNA had been reverse transcribed. Sequencing was performed with immunoSEQ multiplex PCR; in TCRdb, only in-frame clones are kept and a portion is missing. The sample has fewer than 400,000 clones, 9.3% seen once; the top ten hold roughly 1%. Only a few counts were recorded for this clone. Its target is not known. This receptor was obtained from a man aged 25-45 years with type 1 diabetes. The specimen was central memory CD4+ T cells from blood.

The CDR3 here is CATSRDYVGGYEQYF. In nucleotides, the CDR3 is TGTGCCACCAGCAGAGATTACGTGGGGGGCTACGAGCAGTACTTC. The genes are TRBV15 and TRBJ2-7, with D possibly matching TRBD2 (6 bases). Trimming shortened V by 0 bases and J by 3 bases, and 12 bases separated the two germline ends. Per germline, CDR1 LNHNV and CDR2 YYDKDF (reference sequence). The CDR3 is 15 residues long.